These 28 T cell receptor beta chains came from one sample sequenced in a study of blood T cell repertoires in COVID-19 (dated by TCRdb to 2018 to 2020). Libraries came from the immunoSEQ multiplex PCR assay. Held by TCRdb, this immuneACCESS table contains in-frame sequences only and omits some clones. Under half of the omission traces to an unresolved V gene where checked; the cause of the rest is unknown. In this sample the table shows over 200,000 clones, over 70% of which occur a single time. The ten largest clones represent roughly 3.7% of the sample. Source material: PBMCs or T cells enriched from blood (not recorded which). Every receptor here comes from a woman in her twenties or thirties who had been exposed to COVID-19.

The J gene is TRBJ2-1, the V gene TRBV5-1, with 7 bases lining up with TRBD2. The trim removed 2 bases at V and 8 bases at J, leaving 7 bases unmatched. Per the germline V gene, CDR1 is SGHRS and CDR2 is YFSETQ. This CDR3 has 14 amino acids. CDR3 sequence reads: CASSFLGGSDEQFF. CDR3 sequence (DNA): TGCGCCAGCAGCTTTCTGGGGGGGTCTGATGAGCAGTTCTTC.

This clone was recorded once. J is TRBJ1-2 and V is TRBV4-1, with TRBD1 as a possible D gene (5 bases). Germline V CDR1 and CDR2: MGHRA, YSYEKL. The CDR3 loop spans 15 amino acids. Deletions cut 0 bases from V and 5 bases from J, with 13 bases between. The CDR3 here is CASSQDRGNRYGYTF. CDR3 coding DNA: TGCGCCAGCAGCCAAGATCGGGGGAATCGTTATGGCTACACCTTC.

CDR3 in amino acids: CASSLAPGDGYTF. The DNA for the CDR3 is TGCGCCAGCAGCTTGGCGCCAGGGGATGGCTACACCTTC. This rearrangement joins TRBV5-1 to TRBJ1-2; D is perhaps TRBD1 (6 bases). The CDR3 is 13 residues long. The V end was cut by 0 bases, the J end by 6 bases, with 9 bases between. Germline V gives CDR1 SGHRS, CDR2 YFSETQ.

The CDR3 reads CAWSGDSSSYEQYF. The CDR3 DNA follows: TGTGCCTGGAGTGGGGACTCCAGCTCCTACGAGCAGTACTTC. The chain links TRBV30 to TRBJ2-7, with D possibly matching TRBD2 (6 bases). CDR1 is GTSNPN, CDR2 SVGIG, per germline (reference sequence). The V end lost 1 base, the J end lost 0 bases, and 10 bases lay between the germline ends. The CDR3 consists of 14 residues.

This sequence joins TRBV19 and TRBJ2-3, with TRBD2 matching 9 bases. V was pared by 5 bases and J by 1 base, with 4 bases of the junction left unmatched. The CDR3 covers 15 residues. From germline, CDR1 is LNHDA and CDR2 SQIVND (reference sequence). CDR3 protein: CASSSLAGRTDTQYF. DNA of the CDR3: TGTGCCAGTAGTTCCCTAGCGGGGCGCACAGATACGCAGTATTTT.

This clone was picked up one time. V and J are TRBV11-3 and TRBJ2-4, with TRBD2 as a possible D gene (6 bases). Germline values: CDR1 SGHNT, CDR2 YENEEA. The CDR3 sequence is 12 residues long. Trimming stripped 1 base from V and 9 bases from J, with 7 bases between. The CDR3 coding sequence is TGTGCCAGCAGCTTAGGGGGAGGCATTCAGTACTTC. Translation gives CASSLGGGIQYF.

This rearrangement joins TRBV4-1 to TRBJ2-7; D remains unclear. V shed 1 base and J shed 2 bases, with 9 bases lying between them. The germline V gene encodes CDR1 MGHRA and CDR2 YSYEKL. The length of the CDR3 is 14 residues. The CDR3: CASSQGLLTYEQYF. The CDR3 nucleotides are TGCGCCAGCAGCCAAGGACTGCTAACCTACGAGCAGTACTTC.

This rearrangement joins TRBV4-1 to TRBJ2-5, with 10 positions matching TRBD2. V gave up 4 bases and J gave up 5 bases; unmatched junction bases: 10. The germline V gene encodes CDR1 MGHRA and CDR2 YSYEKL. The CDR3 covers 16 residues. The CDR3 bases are TGCGCCAGCAGCCCGAGTCAAGCGGGAGGGAGGGAGACCCAGTACTTC. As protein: CASSPSQAGGRETQYF.

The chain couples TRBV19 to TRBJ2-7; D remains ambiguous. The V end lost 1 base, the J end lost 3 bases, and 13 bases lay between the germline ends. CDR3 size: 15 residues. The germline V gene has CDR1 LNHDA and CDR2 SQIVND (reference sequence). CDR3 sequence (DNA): TGTGCCAGTAGTATAGCATACAAGTCGTACTACGAGCAGTACTTC. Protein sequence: CASSIAYKSYYEQYF.

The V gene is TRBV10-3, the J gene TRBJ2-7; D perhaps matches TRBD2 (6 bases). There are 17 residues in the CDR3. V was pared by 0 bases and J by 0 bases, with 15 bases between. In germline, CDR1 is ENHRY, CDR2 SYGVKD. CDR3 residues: CAISESKGGETSYEQYF. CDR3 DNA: TGTGCCATCAGTGAGTCGAAAGGAGGGGAGACCTCCTACGAGCAGTACTTC.

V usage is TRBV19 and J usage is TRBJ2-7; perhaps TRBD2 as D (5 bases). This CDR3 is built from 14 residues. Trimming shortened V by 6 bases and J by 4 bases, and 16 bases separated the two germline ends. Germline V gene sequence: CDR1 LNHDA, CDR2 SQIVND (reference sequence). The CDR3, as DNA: TGTGCCAGTAGCCCGGCCACCGGAGGTTACGAGCAGTACTTC. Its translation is CASSPATGGYEQYF. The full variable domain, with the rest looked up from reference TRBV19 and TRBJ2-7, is DGGITQSPKYLFRKEGQNVTLSCEQNLNHDAMYWYRQDPGQGLRLIYYSQIVNDFQKGDIAEGYSVSREKKESFPLTVTSAQKNPTAFYLCASSPATGGYEQYFGPGTRLTVT.

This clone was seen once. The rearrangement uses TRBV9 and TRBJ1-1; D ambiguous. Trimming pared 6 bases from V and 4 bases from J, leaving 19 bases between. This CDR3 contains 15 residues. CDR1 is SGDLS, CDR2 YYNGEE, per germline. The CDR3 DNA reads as TGTGCCAGCACCCCTACTGAAGAGATTTCCACTGAAGCTTTCTTT. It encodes CASTPTEEISTEAFF.

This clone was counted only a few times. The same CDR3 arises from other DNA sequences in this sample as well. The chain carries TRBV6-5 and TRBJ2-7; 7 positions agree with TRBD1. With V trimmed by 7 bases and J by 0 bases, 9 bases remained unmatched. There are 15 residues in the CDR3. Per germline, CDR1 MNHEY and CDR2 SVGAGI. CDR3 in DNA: TGTGCCAGCATCCCGGGACAGTCAAGCTCCTACGAGCAGTACTTC. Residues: CASIPGQSSSYEQYF.

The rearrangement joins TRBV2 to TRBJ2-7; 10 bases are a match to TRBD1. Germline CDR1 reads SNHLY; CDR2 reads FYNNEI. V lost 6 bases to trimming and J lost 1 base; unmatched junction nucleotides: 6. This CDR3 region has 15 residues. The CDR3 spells CASSWDRGGSYEQYF. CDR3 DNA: TGTGCCAGCAGCTGGGACAGGGGCGGATCCTACGAGCAGTACTTC.

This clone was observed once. In DNA, the CDR3 is TGTGCCAGCAGCCGGGGGACAGGAAACTCTGGGGCCAACGTCCTGACTTTC. Translated: CASSRGTGNSGANVLTF. The rearrangement uses TRBV3-1 (or the pseudogene TRBV3-2) and TRBJ2-6; 8 bases align to TRBD1. The CDR3 runs to 17 residues. Trimming cost V 4 bases and J 0 bases; bases outside gene matches: 5. From germline, CDR1 is LGHDT and CDR2 YNNKEL (reference sequence).

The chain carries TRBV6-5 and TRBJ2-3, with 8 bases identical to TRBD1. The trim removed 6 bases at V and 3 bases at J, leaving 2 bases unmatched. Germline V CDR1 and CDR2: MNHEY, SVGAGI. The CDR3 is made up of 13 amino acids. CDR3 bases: TGTGCCAGCAGGGACAGGGTGACAGATACGCAGTATTTT. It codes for CASRDRVTDTQYF.

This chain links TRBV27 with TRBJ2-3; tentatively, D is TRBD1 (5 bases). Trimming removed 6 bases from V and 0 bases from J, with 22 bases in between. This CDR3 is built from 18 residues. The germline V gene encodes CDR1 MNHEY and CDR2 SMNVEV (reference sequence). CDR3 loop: CASSPFPSRQTSTDTQYF. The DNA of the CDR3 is TGTGCCAGCAGCCCTTTTCCATCAAGACAGACTAGCACAGATACGCAGTATTTT.

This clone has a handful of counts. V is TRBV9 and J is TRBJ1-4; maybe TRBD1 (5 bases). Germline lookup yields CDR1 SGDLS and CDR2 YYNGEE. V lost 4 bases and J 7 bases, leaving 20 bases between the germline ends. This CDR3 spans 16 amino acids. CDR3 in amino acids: CASSSSGGVSGEKLFF. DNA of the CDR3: TGTGCCAGCAGCTCGAGCGGGGGGGTGTCGGGTGAAAAACTGTTTTTT.

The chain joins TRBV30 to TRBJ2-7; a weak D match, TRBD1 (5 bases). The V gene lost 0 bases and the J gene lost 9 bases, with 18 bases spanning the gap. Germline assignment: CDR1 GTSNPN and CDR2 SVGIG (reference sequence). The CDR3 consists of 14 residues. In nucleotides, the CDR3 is TGTGCCTGGAGTGTAGGGTCCCACCAGGGCGGGCAGTACTTC. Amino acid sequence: CAWSVGSHQGGQYF.

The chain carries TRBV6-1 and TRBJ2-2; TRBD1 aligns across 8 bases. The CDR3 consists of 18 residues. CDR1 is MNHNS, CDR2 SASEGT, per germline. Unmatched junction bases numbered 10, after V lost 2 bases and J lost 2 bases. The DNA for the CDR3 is TGTGCCAGCAGTGAAAGAAGACAGGGGCCGACTAACACCGGGGAGCTGTTTTTT. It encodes CASSERRQGPTNTGELFF.

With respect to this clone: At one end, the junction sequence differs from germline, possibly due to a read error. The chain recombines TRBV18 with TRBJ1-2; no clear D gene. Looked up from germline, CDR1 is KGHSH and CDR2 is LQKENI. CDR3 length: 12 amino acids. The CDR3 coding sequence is TGTGCCAGCTCACCACCAACCCCGGTCCTGGTCTTC. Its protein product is CASSPPTPVLVF.

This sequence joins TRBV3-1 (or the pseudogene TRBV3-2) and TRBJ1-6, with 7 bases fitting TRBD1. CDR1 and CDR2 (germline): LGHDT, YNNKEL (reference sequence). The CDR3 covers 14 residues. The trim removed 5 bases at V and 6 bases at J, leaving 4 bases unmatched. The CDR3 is CASSADRLNSPLHF. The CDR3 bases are TGTGCCAGCAGCGCGGACAGGCTTAATTCACCCCTCCACTTT.

This CDR3 reads CASSPSLGGRINNEQFF. CDR3 nucleotides: TGCGCCAGCAGCCCGTCACTGGGCGGGAGAATCAACAATGAGCAGTTCTTC. The rearrangement joins TRBV5-1 to TRBJ2-1; 7 bases map to TRBD2. CDR1 and CDR2 (germline): SGHRS, YFSETQ. V dropped 4 bases and J dropped 5; count of bases not matched to a gene: 15. This CDR3 has 17 amino acids.

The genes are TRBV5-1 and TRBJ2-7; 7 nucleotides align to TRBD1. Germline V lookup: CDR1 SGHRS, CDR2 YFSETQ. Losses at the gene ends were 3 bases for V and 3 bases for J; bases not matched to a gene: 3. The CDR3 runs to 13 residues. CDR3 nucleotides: TGCGCCAGCAGCTCTGGGACAGACTACGAGCAGTACTTC. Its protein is CASSSGTDYEQYF.

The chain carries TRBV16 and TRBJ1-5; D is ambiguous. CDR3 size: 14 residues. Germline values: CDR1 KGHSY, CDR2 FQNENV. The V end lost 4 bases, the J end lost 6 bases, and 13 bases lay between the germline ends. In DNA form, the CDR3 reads TGTGCCAGCAGCCCCAAGAGGTTTATTCAGCCCCAGCATTTT. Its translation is CASSPKRFIQPQHF.

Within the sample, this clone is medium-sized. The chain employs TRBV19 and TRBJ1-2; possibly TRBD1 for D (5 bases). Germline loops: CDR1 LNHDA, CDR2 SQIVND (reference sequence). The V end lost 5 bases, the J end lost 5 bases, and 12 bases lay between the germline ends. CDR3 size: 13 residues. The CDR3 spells CASSPLDRYGYTF. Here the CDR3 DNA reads TGTGCCAGTAGTCCCCTCGACAGATATGGCTACACCTTC.

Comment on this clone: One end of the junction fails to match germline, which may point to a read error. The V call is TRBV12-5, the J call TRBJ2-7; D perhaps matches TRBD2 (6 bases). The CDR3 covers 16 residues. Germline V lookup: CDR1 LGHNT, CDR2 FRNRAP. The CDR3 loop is CASGSRRDLGSSEQYF. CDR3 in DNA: TGTGCTAGTGGCTCACGCCGGGACTTGGGGTCCTCCGAGCAGTACTTC.

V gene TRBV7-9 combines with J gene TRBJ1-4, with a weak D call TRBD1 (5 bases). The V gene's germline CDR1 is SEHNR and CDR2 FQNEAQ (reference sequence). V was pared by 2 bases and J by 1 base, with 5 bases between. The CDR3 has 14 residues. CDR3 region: CASSLRGTNEKLFF. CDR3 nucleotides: TGTGCCAGCAGCTTAAGGGGAACTAATGAAAAACTGTTTTTT.